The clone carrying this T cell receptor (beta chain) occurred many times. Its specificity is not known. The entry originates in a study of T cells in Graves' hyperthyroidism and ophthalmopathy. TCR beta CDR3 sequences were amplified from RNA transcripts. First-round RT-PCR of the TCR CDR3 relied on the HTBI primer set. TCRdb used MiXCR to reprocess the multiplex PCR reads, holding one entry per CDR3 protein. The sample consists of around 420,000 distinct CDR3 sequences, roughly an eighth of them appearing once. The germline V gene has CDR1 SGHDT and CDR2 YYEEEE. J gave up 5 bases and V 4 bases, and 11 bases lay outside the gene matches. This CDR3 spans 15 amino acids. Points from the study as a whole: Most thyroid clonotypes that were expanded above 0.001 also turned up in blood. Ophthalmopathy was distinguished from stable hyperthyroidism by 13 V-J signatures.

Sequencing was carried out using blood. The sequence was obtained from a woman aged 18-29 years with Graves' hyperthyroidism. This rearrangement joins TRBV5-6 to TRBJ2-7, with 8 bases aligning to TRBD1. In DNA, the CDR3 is TGTGCCAGCAGCGAAGGCCTGAACAGGGGGGACGAGCAGTACTTC. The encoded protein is CASSEGLNRGDEQYF.